The subject of this entry is one T cell receptor beta chain. What it binds is not known. The germline V gene encodes CDR1 LGHNA and CDR2 YSLEER. This CDR3 is built from 15 residues. The V end was cut by 1 base, the J end by 7 bases, with 11 bases between. These data come from a study of blood T cells in healthy people across ages. Study observations and caveats: A conclusive naive versus antigen-experienced comparison was prevented by the unsorted PBMCs.

A second about 6 to 12 cycle PCR used barcoded and J-beta primers. One entry per CDR3 protein, called by TCRdb with MiXCR from the 5' RACE reads. The table lists 790,000 or so distinct CDR3 sequences, more than 35% of them singletons, with 15% to 20% in the top ten. The specimen sequenced was blood. V usage is TRBV4-3 and J usage is TRBJ1-6; D is ambiguous. The origin of this receptor is an elderly man in good health. Here the CDR3 DNA reads TGCGCCAGCAGCCAAGCAATGTCCCCAAATTCACCCCTCCACTTT. This codes for CASSQAMSPNSPLHF.